The sequence of this TCR beta chain was determined in a study of blood T cell repertoires in COVID-19. Study as a whole: The samples span acute and convalescent COVID-19 from the United States, Italy and Spain. PBMCs, B-cell-depleted T cells, or T cells provided the cDNA or gDNA that made up the material.

Assay: immunoSEQ multiplex PCR; the TCRdb copy retains only in-frame clones and omits some. This sample has 300,000 to 400,000 clones; about 88% occur once, and the top ten carry roughly 6.6%. The Seattle patients, enrolled during active infection, were followed longitudinally. Trimming removed 4 bases from V and 4 bases from J; junction bases left unmatched: 4. The V gene's germline CDR1 is SGHTA and CDR2 FQGNSA. The CDR3 is made up of 15 amino acids. This receptor was identified in a woman aged 55 to 70 with COVID-19, enrolled during active disease. What was sequenced was peripheral blood. The rearrangement uses TRBV7-2 and TRBJ1-5, with 10 bases lining up with TRBD1. DNA for the CDR3: TGTGCCAGCAGCTCGGGACAGGGGAGAAATCAGCCCCAGCATTTT. This codes for CASSSGQGRNQPQHF.